Listed below are T cell receptor beta chains from one sample, sequenced in a study of cytomegalovirus exposure and HLA in healthy donors. Some clones are missing from TCRdb's copy, which holds only in-frame ones; the method was immunoSEQ multiplex PCR. In the table there are 250,000 to 400,000 clones, roughly 88% of which are singletons. Sequenced: PBMCs. The receptors were gathered from a man aged 25 to 40 in good health and CMV-seronegative. The CDR3 runs from the conserved cysteine through the conserved F or W. The order of the fields is V gene, clone size, J gene, D gene, CDR3 protein, CDR3 DNA. The D gene is left open where the match is weak. The listing skips clone size in some rows; elsewhere it reads once, few, many or a size class.

TRBV2	.	TRBJ1-5	TRBD1	CASREQGAGQPQHF	TGTGCCAGCAGAGAACAGGGGGCAGGTCAGCCCCAGCATTTT
TRBV6-4	.	TRBJ2-3	.	CASSDGTGRGDTQYF	TGTGCCAGCAGTGACGGAACGGGGCGGGGAGATACGCAGTATTTT
TRBV18	.	TRBJ2-1	TRBD2	CASSGTSGVRYNEQFF	TGTGCCAGCTCAGGGACTAGCGGGGTTCGCTACAATGAGCAGTTCTTC
TRBV5-4	once	TRBJ2-1	.	CASSLELSSYNEQFF	TGTGCCAGCAGCTTGGAACTGAGCTCCTACAATGAGCAGTTCTTC
TRBV7-2	.	TRBJ1-1	.	CASSLVGRANTEAFF	TGTGCCAGCAGCTTAGTTGGCAGGGCAAACACTGAAGCTTTCTTT
TRBV6-5	.	TRBJ2-1	TRBD2	CASSPSRTSGGAQFF	TGTGCCAGCAGTCCCTCCCGGACTAGCGGGGGGGCCCAGTTCTTC
TRBV4-1	.	TRBJ2-7	.	CASSHRVPGYEQYF	TGCGCCAGCAGCCACAGGGTTCCGGGCTACGAGCAGTACTTC
TRBV6-5	.	TRBJ2-7	.	CASSYAGTSYEQYF	TGTGCCAGCAGTTACGCTGGGACTTCCTACGAGCAGTACTTC
TRBV18	.	TRBJ2-3	.	CASSQTGVLTDTQYF	TGTGCCAGCTCACAGACGGGGGTCCTCACAGATACGCAGTATTTT
TRBV6-5	.	TRBJ1-2	.	CASRSTGAVYGYTF	TGTGCCAGCAGGTCTACAGGAGCCGTCTATGGCTACACCTTC
TRBV10-1	.	TRBJ1-1	.	CASSESNAGNTEAFF	TGCGCCAGCAGTGAGTCCAACGCGGGGAACACTGAAGCTTTCTTT
TRBV4-1	.	TRBJ1-1	.	CASSQDGQGFRKMNTEAFF	TGCGCCAGCAGCCAAGATGGGCAGGGCTTTCGCAAAATGAACACTGAAGCTTTCTTT
TRBV2	.	TRBJ1-5	.	CASSSQGLSNQPQHF	TGTGCCAGCAGTTCCCAGGGGCTGAGTAATCAGCCCCAGCATTTT
TRBV11-2	.	TRBJ1-1	TRBD1	CASSTSDRGLEAFF	TGTGCCAGCAGCACCTCGGACAGGGGCCTCGAAGCTTTCTTT
TRBV19	once	TRBJ1-4	TRBD1	CASSIPRTGGKLFF	TGTGCCAGTAGTATACCGAGGACAGGCGGAAAACTGTTTTTT
TRBV15	.	TRBJ1-5	.	CATSRDTVKPQHF	TGTGCCACCAGCAGAGATACGGTAAAACCCCAGCATTTT
TRBV9	.	TRBJ2-7	.	CASSASPDRLAREQYF	TGTGCCAGCAGCGCCTCACCCGACAGGCTAGCTCGGGAGCAGTACTTC
TRBV12-1	.	TRBJ2-7	.	CASSFSLVCNEQYF	TGTGCCAGCAGCTTTAGTCTAGTTTGTAACGAGCAGTACTTC
TRBV10-1	.	TRBJ1-1	.	CASSESGGSTEAFF	TGCGCCAGCAGTGAGTCGGGGGGTAGTACTGAAGCTTTCTTT
TRBV7-9	once	TRBJ1-1	.	CASSFAGAAEAEAFF	TGTGCCAGCAGCTTTGCAGGGGCGGCCGAGGCTGAAGCTTTCTTT
TRBV27	.	TRBJ2-1	TRBD2	CASSFRTSGQSYNEQFF	TGTGCCAGCAGTTTCCGGACTAGCGGTCAATCCTACAATGAGCAGTTCTTC
TRBV18	.	TRBJ1-6	.	CASSPLVKTSSYNSPLHF	TGTGCCAGCTCACCGCTAGTGAAAACTAGCTCCTATAATTCACCCCTCCACTTT
TRBV7-2	.	TRBJ2-3	.	CASTQRGGGTDTQYF	TGTGCCAGCACCCAAAGGGGCGGGGGCACAGATACGCAGTATTTT
TRBV7-6	.	TRBJ1-1	TRBD1	CASSYPYRGRTEAFF	TGTGCCAGCAGCTACCCTTACAGGGGGCGAACTGAAGCTTTCTTT
TRBV18	.	TRBJ2-7	TRBD1	CASSQDDRGRFEQYF	TGTGCCAGCTCCCAAGACGACAGGGGTCGTTTCGAGCAGTACTTC
TRBV5-4	.	TRBJ1-2	.	CASSLLGGEPLAGYTF	TGTGCCAGCAGCTTGCTAGGCGGAGAACCCCTCGCCGGCTACACCTTC
TRBV27	.	TRBJ2-5	.	CASTHQGTQYF	TGTGCCAGCACCCATCAGGGGACCCAGTACTTC
TRBV29-1	.	TRBJ1-2	TRBD1	CSLSGTGSGYTF	TGCAGCCTTTCCGGGACAGGGTCTGGCTACACCTTC
TRBV7-2	.	TRBJ2-7	TRBD1	CASSLGRDRVYEQYF	TGTGCCAGCAGCTTAGGCCGGGACAGGGTCTACGAGCAGTACTTC
TRBV10-3	few	TRBJ2-7	TRBD1	CATSVQGAGGEQYF	TGTGCCACCTCGGTACAGGGGGCTGGAGGCGAGCAGTACTTC
TRBV27	.	TRBJ2-7	.	CASSSSLHEQYF	TGTGCCAGCAGTTCATCCCTCCACGAGCAGTACTTC
TRBV9	.	TRBJ2-5	TRBD2	CASSPLKAGGQETQYF	TGTGCCAGCAGCCCCCTAAAGGCGGGGGGCCAAGAGACCCAGTACTTC